Shown below are 30 T cell receptor beta chains from a single sample sequenced in a study of T cell responses to AZD1222 COVID-19 vaccine. Repertoires were generated with immunoSEQ multiplex PCR, while TCRdb's copy carries only in-frame clones and drops some. Seen here are around 20,000 clones, 80% to 90% observed once, and the top ten hold about 21%. This specimen consisted of peripheral blood, obtained 28 days after the second AZD1222 dose. The receptors come from an adult who received the AZD1222 COVID-19 vaccine.

This clone came up once. V gene TRBV6-6 combines with J gene TRBJ2-7, with D perhaps being TRBD1 or TRBD2 (5 bases each). The germline gives CDR1 MNHNY, CDR2 SVGAGI (reference sequence). Trimming removed 5 bases from V and 0 bases from J, with 23 bases in between. The CDR3 extends over 18 amino acids. The DNA for the CDR3 is TGTGCCAGCAGTCACGTGGGGATTCGGGCAGGGACCTCCTACGAGCAGTACTTC. Its protein is CASSHVGIRAGTSYEQYF.

V usage is TRBV2 and J usage is TRBJ2-6; TRBD1 might be the D (5 bases). CDR1 is SNHLY and CDR2 is FYNNEI in the germline V gene. CDR3 length equals 17 residues. V was clipped by 5 bases and J by 0 bases, with 14 bases between them. The CDR3: CASSPNRFSSGANVLTF. The CDR3 nucleotides read TGTGCCAGCAGTCCTAACAGGTTCTCCTCTGGGGCCAACGTCCTGACTTTC.

V and J are TRBV7-6 and TRBJ1-1; 8 bases match TRBD1. The CDR3 covers 14 residues. The germline gives CDR1 SGHVS, CDR2 FNYEAQ. Trimming at V came to 2 bases and at J to 3 bases, leaving 2 bases not matched to a gene. The CDR3 region has the DNA TGTGCCAGCAGCTTAACGACAGGGGACACTGAAGCTTTCTTT. Translation: CASSLTTGDTEAFF.

The sample holds a few counts of this clone. DNA of the CDR3: TGTGCCACCAGCCCCAGGGGGAGGTTTGAAGCTTTCTTT. It specifies CATSPRGRFEAFF. The chain recombines TRBV15 with TRBJ1-1, with 7 positions matching TRBD1. CDR3 size: 13 residues. V lost 5 bases and J lost 7; bases outside the gene matches: 7. From germline, CDR1 is LNHNV and CDR2 YYDKDF (reference sequence).

This chain uses TRBV7-2 with TRBJ1-5; TRBD1 might be the D (5 bases). V was cut by 5 bases and J by 4 bases, with 12 bases left in between. This CDR3 is 14 amino acids long. The germline V gene encodes CDR1 SGHTA and CDR2 FQGNSA. The CDR3 here is CASSPGTHNQPQHF. CDR3 DNA sequence: TGTGCCAGCAGCCCCGGGACTCATAATCAGCCCCAGCATTTT.

The chain uses TRBV6-5 and TRBJ2-1, with TRBD2 matching 7 bases. The CDR3 spans 15 residues. J was trimmed by 5 bases and V by 5 bases; bases with no gene match: 9. Germline V gene data show CDR1 as MNHEY and CDR2 as SVGAGI. This CDR3 is CASSKRGTNNNEQFF. The CDR3 DNA reads as TGTGCCAGCAGTAAACGTGGGACTAACAACAATGAGCAGTTCTTC.

The chain employs TRBV10-2 and TRBJ1-3; D is undetermined. The V end was cut by 6 bases, the J end by 0 bases, with 6 bases between. The CDR3 has 13 amino acids. The germline CDR1 and CDR2 sequences are WSHSY and SAAADI. The CDR3 here is CASSWDSGNTIYF. The DNA for the CDR3 is TGCGCCAGCAGCTGGGACTCTGGAAACACCATATATTTT.

This chain links TRBV7-3 with TRBJ1-5; 7 positions match TRBD1. The germline gives CDR1 SGHTA, CDR2 FQGTGA. V dropped 8 bases and J dropped 7; count of bases not matched to a gene: 8. The length of the CDR3 is 13 residues. In DNA form, the CDR3 reads TGTGCCAGCGCGGAGACAGGGTTGCAGCCCCAGCATTTT. Translation: CASAETGLQPQHF.

The chain links TRBV6-2 or TRBV6-3 to TRBJ2-5; D tentatively fits TRBD1 or TRBD2 (5 bases each). The CDR3 extends over 14 amino acids. The V and J ends lost 4 bases and 2 bases respectively, with 11 bases between them. Germline V lookup: CDR1 MNHEY, CDR2 SVGEGT. The chain's CDR3 is CASSWQGVQETQYF. In DNA form, the CDR3 reads TGTGCCAGCAGTTGGCAGGGAGTTCAAGAGACCCAGTACTTC.

This chain connects TRBV3-1 (or the pseudogene TRBV3-2) to TRBJ2-1; D may be TRBD1 (5 bases). The CDR3 totals 14 residues. The germline V and J ends were trimmed by 0 bases and 7 bases, with 10 bases remaining between them. The germline CDR1 and CDR2 sequences are LGHDT and YNNKEL (reference sequence). CDR3 amino acids: CASSQDRWTNEQFF. The DNA of the CDR3 is TGTGCCAGCAGCCAAGATAGATGGACAAATGAGCAGTTCTTC.

This clone was counted once. J is TRBJ2-2 and V is TRBV3-1 (or the pseudogene TRBV3-2); no firm D call. V lost 0 bases and J lost 3, with 5 bases in between. Germline V lookup: CDR1 LGHDT, CDR2 YNNKEL (reference sequence). The CDR3 spans 14 residues. The CDR3 region has the DNA TGTGCCAGCAGCCAAGATTCGGACACCGGGGAGCTGTTTTTT. It specifies CASSQDSDTGELFF.

The rearrangement links TRBV18 to TRBJ1-4, with D unclear. Germline CDR1 reads KGHSH; CDR2 reads LQKENI. The CDR3 has 13 residues. V was trimmed by 2 bases and J by 6 bases, leaving 7 bases between them. The CDR3 loop is CASSPGPDEKLFF. CDR3 bases: TGTGCCAGCTCACCAGGGCCTGATGAAAAACTGTTTTTT.

V and J are TRBV5-4 and TRBJ2-3; the D gene is possibly TRBD2 (5 bases). This CDR3 has 16 residues. The V end was cut by 1 base, the J end by 0 bases, with 12 bases between. Germline CDR1 SGHNT, CDR2 YYREEE (reference sequence). Here the CDR3 reads CASSLRRTGSTDTQYF. The DNA for the CDR3 is TGTGCCAGCAGCTTGCGTAGGACTGGAAGCACAGATACGCAGTATTTT.

The chain recombines TRBV2 with TRBJ1-2, with D perhaps TRBD1 (6 bases). The CDR3 sequence is 14 residues long. Germline V gives CDR1 SNHLY, CDR2 FYNNEI. Trimming took off 4 bases at V and 3 bases at J, with 12 bases between the two ends. The chain's CDR3 is CASSAQGRDYGYTF. CDR3 nucleotide sequence: TGTGCCAGCAGTGCGCAGGGGCGAGACTATGGCTACACCTTC.

This rearrangement joins TRBV4-2 to TRBJ2-3; D possibly corresponds to TRBD1 (5 bases). V lost 0 bases, J lost 2 bases, and 18 bases lay in between. CDR1 is LGHNA and CDR2 is YNFKEQ in the germline V gene. The CDR3 is made up of 18 amino acids. For the CDR3, the DNA is TGTGCCAGCAGCCAAGAGGTTGTCCAGGGTGTACACACAGATACGCAGTATTTT. It codes for CASSQEVVQGVHTDTQYF.

The chain employs TRBV29-1 and TRBJ1-1, with D tentatively TRBD1 (6 bases). Trimming removed 5 bases at V and 4 bases at J, with 11 bases between. Germline V gene lookup returns CDR1 SQVTM and CDR2 ANQGSEA. This CDR3 has 12 residues. CDR3 loop: CSVRRGGTEAFF. CDR3 in DNA: TGCAGCGTTCGGAGGGGGGGCACTGAAGCTTTCTTT.

This rearrangement joins TRBV25-1 to TRBJ2-1, with D perhaps matching TRBD1 (5 bases). The V end was cut by 2 bases, the J end by 6 bases, with 14 bases between. Germline CDR1 reads MGHDK; CDR2 reads SYGVNS. The CDR3 totals 15 residues. DNA of the CDR3: TGTGCCAGCAGTGAACCCGGACACCGTAGCAATGAGCAGTTCTTC. Amino acids: CASSEPGHRSNEQFF.

The rearrangement links TRBV6-5 to TRBJ2-1; D is unresolved. This CDR3 is 15 amino acids long. Trimming shortened V by 2 bases and J by 2 bases, and 10 bases separated the two germline ends. CDR1 and CDR2 (germline): MNHEY, SVGAGI. In DNA form, the CDR3 reads TGTGCCAGCAGTTACGAGGATAACACCTACAATGAGCAGTTCTTC. Protein sequence: CASSYEDNTYNEQFF.

The chain is built from TRBV5-1 and TRBJ1-6; D is unresolved. Germline V lookup: CDR1 SGHRS, CDR2 YFSETQ. The CDR3 contains 14 residues. V gave up 0 bases and J gave up 9 bases, with 10 bases separating them. The CDR3 reads CASSLGTLGSPLHF. The CDR3, as DNA: TGCGCCAGCAGCTTGGGCACCTTGGGTTCACCCCTCCACTTT.

The rearrangement joins TRBV27 to TRBJ1-6; D unresolved. This CDR3 is 13 amino acids long. The V end lost 2 bases, the J end lost 7 bases, and 6 bases lay between the germline ends. CDR1 is MNHEY and CDR2 is SMNVEV in the germline V gene (reference sequence). CDR3 in DNA: TGTGCCAGCAGTTTAATGGGAAATTCACCCCTCCACTTT. Protein sequence: CASSLMGNSPLHF.

The chain has TRBV30 and TRBJ1-1; no definite D call. There are 13 residues in the CDR3. Trimming stripped 2 bases from V and 0 bases from J, with 7 bases between. The germline V gene has CDR1 GTSNPN and CDR2 SVGIG (reference sequence). The CDR3 nucleotides are TGTGCCTGGAGTAGGCAAGTGAACACTGAAGCTTTCTTT. Translated, it gives CAWSRQVNTEAFF.

The rearrangement links TRBV7-9 to TRBJ1-3; D gene uncertain. Germline V lookup: CDR1 SEHNR, CDR2 FQNEAQ (reference sequence). Trimming took off 7 bases at V and 4 bases at J, with 17 bases between the two ends. This CDR3 has 15 residues. The CDR3 DNA is TGTGCCAGCATCGCTTGGGCCGCGAAGGGAAACACCATATATTTT. This codes for CASIAWAAKGNTIYF.

This sequence joins TRBV2 and TRBJ2-3, with 7 bases matching TRBD2. There are 13 residues in the CDR3. After removal of 8 bases from V and 2 bases from J, the junction contained 4 bases not matched to a gene. Germline V gene data show CDR1 as SNHLY and CDR2 as FYNNEI. The CDR3 is CASGGDHTDTQYF. CDR3 nucleotides: TGTGCCAGCGGGGGGGACCACACAGATACGCAGTATTTT.

The rearrangement joins TRBV19 to TRBJ1-5; D remains unclear. The CDR3 spans 15 residues. CDR1 LNHDA and CDR2 SQIVND come from the germline V gene (reference sequence). The V end lost 3 bases, the J end lost 4 bases, and 13 bases lay between the germline ends. CDR3: CASSIQARNNQPQHF. CDR3 nucleotide sequence: TGTGCCAGTAGTATTCAGGCGAGGAATAATCAGCCCCAGCATTTT. The variable domain in full, with the rest retrieved from reference TRBV19 and TRBJ1-5, is DGGITQSPKYLFRKEGQNVTLSCEQNLNHDAMYWYRQDPGQGLRLIYYSQIVNDFQKGDIAEGYSVSREKKESFPLTVTSAQKNPTAFYLCASSIQARNNQPQHFGDGTRLSIL.

This clone was recorded once. V is TRBV4-3 and J is TRBJ1-6; D not resolved. Trimming took off 0 bases at V and 6 bases at J, with 15 bases between the two ends. The germline gives CDR1 LGHNA, CDR2 YSLEER. The CDR3 spans 17 residues. For the CDR3, the DNA is TGCGCCAGCAGCCAAGACAGCCACTCAATCCCTAATTCACCCCTCCACTTT. Protein sequence: CASSQDSHSIPNSPLHF.

This sequence joins TRBV4-2 and TRBJ2-7; a possible D gene is TRBD2 (5 bases). Trimming removed 2 bases at V and 7 bases at J, with 9 bases between. The CDR3 consists of 12 residues. Germline lookup yields CDR1 LGHNA and CDR2 YNFKEQ. CDR3 sequence reads: CASSQYSGEQYF. CDR3 DNA: TGTGCCAGCAGCCAATATTCGGGGGAGCAGTACTTC.

The chain joins TRBV5-1 to TRBJ2-2, with no clear D. V was pared by 3 bases and J by 5 bases, with 20 bases between. From germline, CDR1 is SGHRS and CDR2 YFSETQ. The CDR3 spans 17 residues. CDR3 nucleotide sequence: TGCGCCAGCAGCTCGCAGACACATCTATTTTGGACCGGGGAGCTGTTTTTT. It specifies CASSSQTHLFWTGELFF.

This sequence joins TRBV5-1 and TRBJ2-3, with 8 bases lining up with TRBD2. The CDR3 loop spans 16 amino acids. Unmatched junction bases numbered 11, after V lost 4 bases and J lost 4 bases. The germline V gene encodes CDR1 SGHRS and CDR2 YFSETQ. CDR3 sequence (DNA): TGCGCCAGCAGCCTTCCCAGAGCGGGAGTACCAGATACGCAGTATTTT. Amino acids: CASSLPRAGVPDTQYF.

The CDR3 sequence: CASSLGGTVLQPQHF. For the CDR3, the DNA is TGCGCCAGCAGCTTGGGAGGGACGGTTCTGCAGCCCCAGCATTTT. The V call is TRBV5-1, the J call TRBJ1-5, with D possibly being TRBD1 (5 bases). The CDR3 spans 15 residues. Trimming removed 0 bases from V and 7 bases from J, with 14 bases in between. Germline-derived CDR1 and CDR2 are SGHRS and YFSETQ.

J is TRBJ2-1 and V is TRBV4-3, with 11 bases aligning to TRBD2. Germline V gene sequence: CDR1 LGHNA, CDR2 YSLEER. V lost 4 bases and J lost 1; bases outside the gene matches: 6. The CDR3 spans 17 residues. The CDR3 DNA reads TGCGCCAGCAGCCCCCTGACTAGCGGGAAGTCCTACAATGAGCAGTTCTTC. It is translated as CASSPLTSGKSYNEQFF.